These 8 T cell receptor beta chains originate from one sample sequenced in a study of blood T cell repertoires in COVID-19. Using immunoSEQ multiplex PCR, the repertoire was profiled, and TCRdb retains in-frame clones only, with some absent. The table has about 170,000 clones, about 80% seen once. The source material was peripheral blood. Receptor source: a man aged 70 or older with active or convalescent COVID-19.

The CDR3 here is CASSLWTSGGQGNEQFF. CDR3 DNA: TGTGCCAGCAGCCTGTGGACTAGCGGGGGGCAGGGCAATGAGCAGTTCTTC. J is TRBJ2-1 and V is TRBV5-6; 14 nucleotides align to TRBD2. V was pared by 4 bases and J by 6 bases, with 9 bases of the junction left unmatched. This CDR3 is 17 amino acids long. The germline gives CDR1 SGHDT, CDR2 YYEEEE.

Only a few counts were recorded for this clone. The V gene is TRBV7-9, the J gene TRBJ1-6, with D possibly TRBD1 on 6 matching bases. The CDR3 consists of 15 residues. Germline CDR1 and CDR2: SEHNR and FQNEAQ (reference sequence). The ends were cut back, 1 base at V and 8 bases at J, with 12 bases in the middle. CDR3 protein: CASSLGKGEHSPLHF. The CDR3 DNA reads TGTGCCAGCAGCTTAGGGAAGGGGGAGCATTCACCCCTCCACTTT. Based on the CDR3 plus reference TRBV7-9 and TRBJ1-6, the full variable domain is DTGVSQNPRHKITKRGQNVTFRCDPISEHNRLYWYRQTLGQGPEFLTYFQNEAQLEKSRLLSDRFSAERPKGSFSTLEIQRTEQGDSAMYLCASSLGKGEHSPLHFGNGTRLTVT.

V gene TRBV5-6 combines with J gene TRBJ1-5; 8 positions match TRBD1. This CDR3 has 18 residues. In germline, CDR1 is SGHDT, CDR2 YYEEEE. With V trimmed by 0 bases and J by 5 bases, 13 bases remained unmatched. CDR3 loop: CASSLAEEAGGLYQPQHF. CDR3 in DNA: TGTGCCAGCAGCTTGGCTGAGGAGGCAGGGGGCTTATATCAGCCCCAGCATTTT.

This chain links TRBV15 with TRBJ2-5, with D possibly TRBD2 on 5 matching bases. The CDR3 spans 14 residues. V was shortened by 1 base and J by 4 bases, with 10 bases between the two germline ends. Germline V gene data show CDR1 as LNHNV and CDR2 as YYDKDF (reference sequence). This CDR3 is CATSRGGSRETQYF. The CDR3 region has the DNA TGTGCCACCAGCAGAGGAGGGTCAAGAGAGACCCAGTACTTC.

The V call is TRBV9, the J call TRBJ1-1; 7 nucleotides align to TRBD1. J gave up 2 bases and V 3 bases, and 13 bases lay outside the gene matches. The CDR3 totals 17 residues. Germline-derived CDR1 and CDR2 are SGDLS and YYNGEE. In DNA form, the CDR3 reads TGTGCCAGCAGCGACCCCCCCCACAGGGGCAGAAACACTGAAGCTTTCTTT. Protein sequence: CASSDPPHRGRNTEAFF.

This clone has just one count. This sequence joins TRBV9 and TRBJ2-7, with D perhaps TRBD2 (6 bases). Germline V gene sequence: CDR1 SGDLS, CDR2 YYNGEE. The CDR3 has 15 residues. The V end lost 4 bases, the J end lost 4 bases, and 18 bases lay between the germline ends. In DNA form, the CDR3 reads TGTGCCAGCAGCTTGGAACCGGGACTCTTTTACGAGCAGTACTTC. It specifies CASSLEPGLFYEQYF.

V is TRBV28 and J is TRBJ1-3; 10 bases align to TRBD1. This CDR3 region has 15 residues. Germline CDR1 reads MDHEN; CDR2 reads SYDVKM. V lost 6 bases, J lost 3 bases, and 5 bases stayed unmatched. The CDR3 region has the DNA TGTGCCAGCAGGACAGGGGGCGTATTTGGAAACACCATATATTTT. Translating gives CASRTGGVFGNTIYF.

This clone has more than one count but fewer than ten. The chain joins TRBV10-3 to TRBJ2-5; 7 nucleotides line up with TRBD2. Germline V gene lookup returns CDR1 ENHRY and CDR2 SYGVKD. This CDR3 has 13 residues. Germline trimming cut 6 bases from V and 3 bases from J; bases unmatched to any gene: 4. The CDR3 DNA sequence: TGTGCCATCAGCCGACTAGCTGAAGAGACCCAGTACTTC. Residues: CAISRLAEETQYF.